This TCR beta chain comes out of a study of cytomegalovirus exposure and HLA in healthy donors. General study results and limits: CMV antigen specificity was confirmed in vitro for a few CMV-associated chains. Later on, an analysis found that several of the most significant clusters appeared to be linked to common viral pathogens, which included parvovirus B19. Accurate predictions that matched the HLA-A and HLA-B alleles of most subjects were reportedly made from TCR beta sequences.

On this clone itself: Its specificity is unknown.

The PCR contained 60 Vbeta and 13 Jbeta primers. The table came from immunoSEQ multiplex PCR; TCRdb's copy has only in-frame clones and leaves some out. The sample includes more than 110,000 clones, approximately 80% of them seen just once. Germline loops: CDR1 MDHEN, CDR2 SYDVKM. With 7 bases removed from V and 5 bases from J, the gap between germline ends came to 8 bases. This CDR3 contains 11 residues. Sequences were obtained from PBMCs. The source of this sequence is a man aged 50 to 60 in good health and CMV-seronegative. This chain links TRBV28 with TRBJ1-1; D not resolved. The CDR3 loop reads CASTLETEAFF. CDR3 nucleotide sequence: TGTGCCAGCACGTTGGAGACTGAAGCTTTCTTT.